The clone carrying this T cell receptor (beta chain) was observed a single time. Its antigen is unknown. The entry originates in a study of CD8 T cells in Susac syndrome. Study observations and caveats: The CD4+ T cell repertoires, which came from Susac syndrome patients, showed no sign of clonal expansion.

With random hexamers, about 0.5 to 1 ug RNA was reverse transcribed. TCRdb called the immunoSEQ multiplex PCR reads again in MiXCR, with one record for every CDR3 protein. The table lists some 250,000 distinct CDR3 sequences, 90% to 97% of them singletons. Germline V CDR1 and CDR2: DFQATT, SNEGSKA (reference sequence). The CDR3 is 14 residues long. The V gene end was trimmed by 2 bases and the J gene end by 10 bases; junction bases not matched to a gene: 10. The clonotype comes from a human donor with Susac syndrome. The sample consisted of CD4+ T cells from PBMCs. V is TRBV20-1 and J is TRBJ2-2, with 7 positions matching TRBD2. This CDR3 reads CSARTLADTLELFF. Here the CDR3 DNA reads TGCAGTGCTAGAACTCTAGCGGATACACTGGAGCTGTTTTTT.